The 20 T cell receptor beta chains listed next were all sequenced from one sample in a study of blood T cells in healthy people across ages. The second PCR ran about 6 to 12 cycles with a sample-barcoded 5' primer and J-beta primers. TCRdb independently ran MiXCR on the 5' RACE reads; one entry per CDR3 protein. The repertoire has 780,000 or so distinct CDR3 sequences, about 53% of them found once; the top ten carry 40% to 50%. Material: blood. All receptors derive from an elderly man in good health.

This clonotype was counted a single time. This chain links TRBV21-1 with TRBJ2-4; TRBD2 is the table's D call, not checked against the DNA. The DNA end is more similar to TRBJ2-7, so the J call may be wrong. TRBV21-1 is flagged as a pseudogene. The CDR3 is 15 amino acids. The CDR3, as DNA: TGTGCCAGCAGCGCGCGGCCGGGGCCCGCCTACGAGCAGTACTTC. It codes for CASSARPGPAYEQYF.

This clonotype occurred a few times. The CDR3 DNA follows: TGTGCCAGCAGTATTCGGACAGCGAACACTGAAGCTTTCTTT. It translates to CASSIRTANTEAFF. The chain has TRBV27 and TRBJ1-1; perhaps TRBD1 as D (6 bases). Germline assignment: CDR1 MNHEY and CDR2 SMNVEV (reference sequence). V lost 5 bases and J 1 base, leaving 11 bases between the germline ends. This CDR3 is 14 amino acids long.

This rearrangement joins TRBV5-1 to TRBJ2-5, with TRBD2 identical over 9 bases. The trim removed 0 bases at V and 2 bases at J, leaving 5 bases unmatched. The CDR3 is made up of 16 amino acids. Germline CDR1 and CDR2: SGHRS and YFSETQ. The chain's CDR3 is CASSLVGLAGQETQYF. The CDR3 DNA reads as TGCGCCAGCAGCTTGGTTGGGCTAGCGGGACAAGAGACCCAGTACTTC. The whole variable domain, remainder taken from reference TRBV5-1 and TRBJ2-5, is KAGVTQTPRYLIKTRGQQVTLSCSPISGHRSVSWYQQTPGQGLQFLFEYFSETQRNKGNFPGRFSGRQFSNSRSEMNVSTLELGDSALYLCASSLVGLAGQETQYFGPGTRLLVL.

V and J are TRBV20-1 and TRBJ1-6; 7 nucleotides line up with TRBD1. The CDR3 has 13 residues. Germline V gene data show CDR1 as DFQATT and CDR2 as SNEGSKA (reference sequence). J lost 9 bases, V lost 1 base, and 3 bases had no gene match. CDR3 residues: CSARGQGGSPLHF. CDR3 bases: TGCAGTGCTAGAGGGCAGGGGGGTTCACCCCTCCACTTT.

This sequence joins TRBV20-1 and TRBJ1-1; D gene ambiguous. Trimming pared 7 bases from V and 4 bases from J, leaving 7 bases between. Germline V gene sequence: CDR1 DFQATT, CDR2 SNEGSKA (reference sequence). This CDR3 has 10 residues. The CDR3 sequence: CSVSATEAFF. The DNA for the CDR3 is TGCAGTGTTTCAGCCACTGAAGCTTTCTTT.

V gene TRBV9 combines with J gene TRBJ2-2; 8 nucleotides agree with TRBD2. From germline, CDR1 is SGDLS and CDR2 YYNGEE. CDR3 length: 17 amino acids. The V segment lost 2 bases and the J segment 0 bases; nucleotides outside the gene matches: 6. Here the CDR3 DNA reads TGTGCCAGCAGCGTCGCGGCGGGAGGCGCGAACACCGGGGAGCTGTTTTTT. Protein product: CASSVAAGGANTGELFF.

The J gene is TRBJ2-3, the V gene TRBV12-3 or TRBV12-4; no definite D call. The CDR3 is 13 residues long. Trimming cost V 6 bases and J 2 bases, with 9 bases left between them. CDR3 nucleotides: TGTGCCAGCAGCGGCAGTGCCACAGATACGCAGTATTTT. Its protein product is CASSGSATDTQYF.

V gene TRBV20-1 combines with J gene TRBJ2-7; TRBD1 matches at 10 bases. The germline V gene encodes CDR1 DFQATT and CDR2 SNEGSKA (reference sequence). The CDR3 contains 14 residues. V trimming: 4 bases; J trimming: 3 bases; junction bases outside the gene matches: 6. The CDR3 coding sequence is TGCAGTGCTATACGGACAGGGGGTTACTACGAGCAGTACTTC. It encodes CSAIRTGGYYEQYF.

The J gene is TRBJ2-7, the V gene TRBV15; D perhaps matches TRBD1 (6 bases). From germline, CDR1 is LNHNV and CDR2 YYDKDF (reference sequence). This CDR3 has 16 residues. The V and J ends lost 4 bases and 6 bases respectively, with 22 bases between them. In DNA, the CDR3 is TGTGCCACCAGCACCGCAAGGGGGTCACTACGGATCGAGCAGTACTTC. Translation: CATSTARGSLRIEQYF.

This chain joins TRBV29-1 and TRBJ2-1; D perhaps matches TRBD2 (6 bases). The V gene lost 8 bases and the J gene lost 0 bases, with 14 bases spanning the gap. The CDR3 runs to 14 residues. In germline, CDR1 is SQVTM, CDR2 ANQGSEA. DNA of the CDR3: TGCAGCTCCTTGGGAGGAAGCTCCTACAATGAGCAGTTCTTC. Its protein is CSSLGGSSYNEQFF.

The chain couples TRBV12-3 or TRBV12-4 to TRBJ1-2; D gene unclear. The CDR3 sequence is 14 residues long. V lost 6 bases to trimming and J lost 4 bases, with 15 bases between them. The CDR3 DNA reads as TGTGCCAGCAGCCGGGATTTGGGTGGCTATGGCTACACCTTC. Protein product: CASSRDLGGYGYTF.

This rearrangement joins TRBV7-8 to TRBJ2-3, with 12 bases aligning to TRBD2. The germline CDR1 and CDR2 sequences are SGHVS and FQNEAQ. With V trimmed by 1 base and J by 5 bases, 13 bases remained unmatched. This CDR3 has 19 amino acids. For the CDR3, the DNA is TGTGCCAGCAGCTTAGTGTGGCCGACTAGCGGGAGAGGGATAGATACGCAGTATTTT. Its translation is CASSLVWPTSGRGIDTQYF.

This clonotype occurred a few times. The chain joins TRBV29-1 to TRBJ2-5; unclear D gene. CDR1 is SQVTM and CDR2 is ANQGSEA in the germline V gene. Deletions cut 3 bases from V and 1 base from J, with 9 bases between. This CDR3 has 13 residues. The CDR3 sequence: CSVDRRFQETQYF. The DNA of the CDR3 is TGCAGCGTTGACCGGCGCTTCCAAGAGACCCAGTACTTC. Full variable domain (remainder filled in from reference TRBV29-1 and TRBJ2-5): SAVISQKPSRDICQRGTSLTIQCQVDSQVTMMFWYRQQPGQSLTLIATANQGSEATYESGFVIDKFPISRPNLTFSTLTVSNMSPEDSSIYLCSVDRRFQETQYFGPGTRLLVL.

The gene calls are TRBV10-3 and TRBJ1-1; D gene unclear. The germline CDR1 and CDR2 sequences are ENHRY and SYGVKD. There are 16 residues in the CDR3. Trimming shortened V by 0 bases and J by 2 bases, and 13 bases separated the two germline ends. The CDR3 DNA sequence: TGTGCCATCAGTGAGTCGGGAGGAGCCGTAAACACTGAAGCTTTCTTT. Translation: CAISESGGAVNTEAFF.

The chain uses TRBV12-3 or TRBV12-4 and TRBJ2-1, with D tentatively TRBD1 or TRBD2 (6 bases each). The CDR3 extends over 14 amino acids. Trimming shortened V by 4 bases and J by 8 bases, and 15 bases separated the two germline ends. CDR3 loop: CASSSRLRGDEQFF. CDR3 nucleotides: TGTGCCAGCAGTTCCCGGCTTAGGGGGGATGAGCAGTTCTTC.

This clonotype appeared a few times. The rearrangement uses TRBV20-1 and TRBJ2-4; 12 nucleotides agree with TRBD2. Germline CDR1 DFQATT, CDR2 SNEGSKA (reference sequence). The CDR3 length is 16 residues. Trimming at V came to 1 base and at J to 3 bases, leaving 4 bases not matched to a gene. The CDR3 DNA is TGCAGTGCTAGAGCTAGCGGGAGGGGAAACAAAAACATTCAGTACTTC. This sequence encodes CSARASGRGNKNIQYF.

V is TRBV7-2 and J is TRBJ2-4; tentatively, D is TRBD2 (5 bases). V was pared by 0 bases and J by 5 bases, with 8 bases between. CDR1 is SGHTA, CDR2 FQGNSA, per germline. This CDR3 is built from 14 residues. CDR3: CASSLAGAENIQYF. CDR3 coding DNA: TGTGCCAGCAGCTTAGCGGGAGCAGAAAACATTCAGTACTTC.

The chain has TRBV5-1 and TRBJ1-5; TRBD1 might be the D (5 bases). In germline, CDR1 is SGHRS, CDR2 YFSETQ. This CDR3 has 16 amino acids. Trimming removed 0 bases at V and 2 bases at J, with 12 bases between. The CDR3 region has the DNA TGCGCCAGCAGCTTGGGAACGGGGGGGGGCAATCAGCCCCAGCATTTT. This encodes CASSLGTGGGNQPQHF. The variable domain in full, with the rest retrieved from reference TRBV5-1 and TRBJ1-5, is KAGVTQTPRYLIKTRGQQVTLSCSPISGHRSVSWYQQTPGQGLQFLFEYFSETQRNKGNFPGRFSGRQFSNSRSEMNVSTLELGDSALYLCASSLGTGGGNQPQHFGDGTRLSIL.

The chain combines TRBV29-1 with TRBJ2-2; 12 nucleotides line up with TRBD2. The V gene end was trimmed by 3 bases and the J gene end by 5 bases; junction bases not matched to a gene: 4. The V gene's germline CDR1 is SQVTM and CDR2 ANQGSEA. This CDR3 contains 15 residues. The CDR3 protein is CSVEGTSGRTGELFF. Here the CDR3 DNA reads TGCAGCGTTGAGGGCACTAGCGGGAGGACCGGGGAGCTGTTTTTT.

V gene TRBV3-1 combines with J gene TRBJ2-1; a weak D match, TRBD2 (5 bases). V was shortened by 0 bases and J by 6 bases, with 18 bases between the two germline ends. Per germline, CDR1 LGHDT and CDR2 YNNKEL (reference sequence). The CDR3 contains 17 residues. DNA of the CDR3: TGTGCCAGCAGCCAAGATGGAGGACTCCGTGTCTTCAATGAGCAGTTCTTC. Residues: CASSQDGGLRVFNEQFF.